This is a list of T cell receptor beta chains from one sample in a study of graft-versus-host responses after intestinal transplantation. TCRdb keeps only in-frame clones here, not all; method: immunoSEQ multiplex PCR. The repertoire holds about 57,000 clones, roughly 90% seen once, with around 1.5% in the top ten. The sample was PBMCs, taken 26 days after transplant. These receptors all stem from a human patient who received an intestinal transplant, so some T cells may come from the graft donor. CDR3s include the opening cysteine and the closing phenylalanine or tryptophan. A D gene is named only where the DNA matches it firmly. Not every row has a clone size; where given, it reads once, few, many or a size class.

cdr3_aa,cdr3_nt,v_call,d_call,clone_size,j_call
CASSPNRGNYGYTF,TGCGCCAGCAGCCCGAACAGGGGTAACTATGGCTACACCTTC,TRBV4-3,TRBD1,few,TRBJ1-2
CASSRQALYNEQFF,TGTGCCAGTAGCCGGCAGGCGCTTTACAATGAGCAGTTCTTC,TRBV19,-,-,TRBJ2-1
CASSPTGGLNYGYTF,TGTGCCAGCAGCCCGACAGGGGGATTGAACTATGGCTACACCTTC,TRBV14,TRBD1,once,TRBJ1-2
CASSPLFGFGEKLFF,TGTGCCAGCAGCCCTCTATTCGGGTTCGGGGAAAAACTGTTTTTT,TRBV9,-,-,TRBJ1-4
CASSSRTDSTDTQYF,TGTGCCAGCAGTTCCCGGACTGACAGCACAGATACGCAGTATTTT,TRBV5-4,-,-,TRBJ2-3
CASSQAAGMAGRNTIYF,TGTGCCAGCAGCCAGGCTGCCGGGATGGCGGGTCGAAACACCATATATTTT,TRBV4-2,-,-,TRBJ1-3
CASSSGRTMNTEAFF,TGTGCCAGCAGTTCAGGGCGAACAATGAACACTGAAGCTTTCTTT,TRBV28,-,-,TRBJ1-1
CASSFAGEGTEAFF,TGTGCCAGCAGCTTCGCAGGGGAGGGCACTGAAGCTTTCTTT,TRBV7-9,-,-,TRBJ1-1
CATSRVGQGNHEQYF,TGTGCCACCAGCAGAGTGGGACAGGGGAACCACGAGCAGTACTTC,TRBV15,TRBD1,-,TRBJ2-7
CASSLDPVNEQFF,TGTGCCAGCAGCTTAGATCCGGTCAATGAGCAGTTCTTC,TRBV11-3,-,-,TRBJ2-1
CASSHYRAEQFF,TGTGCCAGCAGCCACTATCGCGCTGAGCAGTTCTTC,TRBV5-6,-,-,TRBJ2-1
CASSLLGEAGGNYGYTF,TGCGCCAGCAGCTTGCTCGGTGAGGCAGGGGGAAACTATGGCTACACCTTC,TRBV5-1,TRBD1,-,TRBJ1-2
CASKPRIGETQYF,TGTGCCAGCAAACCCAGGATCGGAGAGACCCAGTACTTC,TRBV2,-,-,TRBJ2-5
CASSPYLAGGYNEQFF,TGCGCCAGCAGCCCCTATCTAGCGGGGGGATACAATGAGCAGTTCTTC,TRBV4-1,TRBD2,-,TRBJ2-1